The entry that follows covers one T cell receptor beta chain sequence. Its antigen is not known. The data derive from a study of T cell responses to AZD1222 COVID-19 vaccine. TCRdb keeps only in-frame clones here, not all; method: immunoSEQ multiplex PCR. The sample has some 110,000 clones; 92% are singletons. The CDR3 runs 14 residues. Germline V gene lookup returns CDR1 LNHDA and CDR2 SQIVND (reference sequence). Trimming cost V 6 bases and J 3 bases; bases outside gene matches: 4. Study-level points and caveats: Repertoire collection took place solely once the T cell response had peaked. Seropositive status at baseline applied to only 5 to 7 AZD1222 recipients. White British people made up most donors, females outnumbered males, and clonal diversity was possibly underestimated.

The V and J genes are TRBV19 and TRBJ1-4; 7 bases fit TRBD1. This TCR was sampled from an adult in good health. Source: peripheral blood, taken on day 0 of AZD1222 vaccination. This chain's CDR3 is CASREGAANEKLFF. The CDR3 DNA reads TGTGCCAGTAGAGAGGGGGCAGCTAATGAAAAACTGTTTTTT.